Below, 10 T cell receptor beta chains from the same sample are listed, as sequenced in a study of T cells in Graves' hyperthyroidism and ophthalmopathy. Authors of the study amplified TCR beta CDR3 regions from RNA transcripts. Carried out on the TCR CDR3, a first-round RT-PCR used the HTBI primer set. TCRdb itself ran the multiplex PCR reads through MiXCR, one entry per CDR3 protein. This table holds around 250,000 distinct CDR3 sequences, about 15% found once. Sequences were obtained from blood. Source of these receptors: a woman aged 40 to 50 with Graves' hyperthyroidism that later progressed to Graves' ophthalmopathy.

The table lists this clonotype with many counts. The chain has TRBV18 and TRBJ1-5, with no clear D. The CDR3 loop spans 15 amino acids. Trimming shortened V by 3 bases and J by 0 bases, and 9 bases separated the two germline ends. The germline V gene encodes CDR1 KGHSH and CDR2 LQKENI. In DNA, the CDR3 is TGTGCCAGCTCACCGGCCCCAGATAGCAATCAGCCCCAGCATTTT. It specifies CASSPAPDSNQPQHF.

The rearrangement uses TRBV4-1 and TRBJ2-1; D might be TRBD2 (6 bases). The germline V and J ends were trimmed by 4 bases and 9 bases, with 19 bases remaining between them. The CDR3 runs to 15 residues. Looked up from germline, CDR1 is MGHRA and CDR2 is YSYEKL. The DNA of the CDR3 is TGCGCCAGCAGCCCGGGACTCCTAAACGCGGGTGAGCAGTTCTTC. The encoded protein is CASSPGLLNAGEQFF.

This clonotype has ten or more counts. The V gene is TRBV5-1, the J gene TRBJ2-1; no clear D. The CDR3 runs to 14 residues. Per the germline V gene, CDR1 is SGHRS and CDR2 is YFSETQ. The V and J ends lost 2 bases and 1 base respectively, with 7 bases between them. The CDR3 DNA sequence: TGCGCCAGCAGCTTTATAGATTCCTACAATGAGCAGTTCTTC. Residues: CASSFIDSYNEQFF.

This clonotype was found many times. This chain connects TRBV19 to TRBJ1-5; D is uncertain. This CDR3 comprises 17 residues. The germline gives CDR1 LNHDA, CDR2 SQIVND (reference sequence). Trimming pared 5 bases from V and 0 bases from J, leaving 17 bases between. This chain's CDR3 is CASSFSGLRYSNQPQHF. CDR3 nucleotides: TGTGCCAGTAGTTTTTCTGGGCTTCGATATAGCAATCAGCCCCAGCATTTT.

This clonotype came up many times. The chain combines TRBV20-1 with TRBJ2-3; D unclear. Germline V gene lookup returns CDR1 DFQATT and CDR2 SNEGSKA (reference sequence). V gave up 5 bases and J gave up 4 bases, with 7 bases separating them. There are 11 residues in the CDR3. CDR3 nucleotide sequence: TGCAGTGCTCCAGCCCCAGATACGCAGTATTTT. This translates into CSAPAPDTQYF.

A few counts support this clonotype. The chain carries TRBV5-1 and TRBJ2-1, with a weak D call TRBD1 (6 bases). Deletions cut 0 bases from V and 1 base from J, with 8 bases between. This CDR3 region has 15 residues. Per the germline V gene, CDR1 is SGHRS and CDR2 is YFSETQ. The CDR3 DNA follows: TGCGCCAGCAGCTTGGCCCAGGGGTCCTACAATGAGCAGTTCTTC. Translation: CASSLAQGSYNEQFF.

This clonotype was counted at least ten times. This rearrangement joins TRBV5-6 to TRBJ1-1; weak D call: TRBD1 (6 bases). This CDR3 is built from 18 residues. Germline V lookup: CDR1 SGHDT, CDR2 YYEEEE. The germline V and J ends were trimmed by 0 bases and 7 bases, with 25 bases remaining between them. The DNA for the CDR3 is TGTGCCAGCAGCTTGGCCGGGGGGCAAGCCTCCTCCAAGGATGAAGCTTTCTTT. The encoded protein is CASSLAGGQASSKDEAFF.

This clonotype was picked up many times. V and J are TRBV28 and TRBJ1-1, with a tentative D call TRBD1 (6 bases). CDR3 length: 13 residues. Germline CDR1 MDHEN, CDR2 SYDVKM. Trimming pared 6 bases from V and 1 base from J, leaving 9 bases between. The CDR3 coding sequence is TGTGCCAGCAGGCGGACAGCGAACACTGAAGCTTTCTTT. Translated, it gives CASRRTANTEAFF.

The sample holds a few counts of this clonotype. A much larger clonotype is one base distant, so this may be a read error. V and J are TRBV30 and TRBJ2-3; maybe TRBD2 (5 bases). Germline V gene sequence: CDR1 GTSNPN, CDR2 SVGIG (reference sequence). The length of the CDR3 is 13 residues. The CDR3: CAWSKASTDTRYF. The CDR3 DNA reads as TGTGCCTGGAGTAAGGCTAGCACAGATACGCGGTATTTT. Supplemented by reference TRBV30 and TRBJ2-3, the full variable domain reads SQTIHQWPATLVQPVGSPLSLECTVEGTSNPNLYWYRQAAGRGLQLLFYSVGIGQISSEVPQNLSASRPQDRQFILSSKKLLLSDSGFYLCAWSKASTDTRYFGPGTRLTVL.

The V call is TRBV5-1, the J call TRBJ2-5, with D maybe TRBD2 (5 bases). The CDR3 sequence is 14 residues long. CDR1 and CDR2 from the germline V gene are SGHRS and YFSETQ. The V end was cut by 4 bases, the J end by 1 base, with 11 bases between. The CDR3 here is CASSGGSIQETQYF. CDR3 DNA sequence: TGCGCCAGCAGCGGTGGGAGCATCCAAGAGACCCAGTACTTC.